This T cell receptor (beta chain) was sequenced during a study of OX40 agonist ivuxolimab in advanced cancers. Study context: Of the patients, three showed partial responses, one with hepatocellular carcinoma and two with cutaneous melanoma. Study-level findings and limits: Averaging showed that CD8+ T cells had more expanded clones than CD4+ did.

The V gene end was trimmed by 4 bases and the J gene end by 10 bases; junction bases not matched to a gene: 5. CDR3 length: 12 amino acids. Germline V gene sequence: CDR1 SQVTM, CDR2 ANQGSEA. Assay: immunoSEQ multiplex PCR; the TCRdb copy retains only in-frame clones and omits some. In the table there are about 69,000 clones, 87% of which are singletons. About this clone itself: Its target is unknown.

The gene calls are TRBV29-1 and TRBJ2-7, with TRBD2 identical over 12 bases. The specimen comprised CD4+ or CD8+ T cells sorted from blood, sampled in a trial of the OX40 agonist ivuxolimab. The clonotype was recovered from an adult with an advanced solid tumor such as melanoma, head and neck, liver or kidney cancer. CDR3 coding DNA: TGCAGCGTTGCAAGACTAGCGGGGGACCAGTACTTC. Protein product: CSVARLAGDQYF.